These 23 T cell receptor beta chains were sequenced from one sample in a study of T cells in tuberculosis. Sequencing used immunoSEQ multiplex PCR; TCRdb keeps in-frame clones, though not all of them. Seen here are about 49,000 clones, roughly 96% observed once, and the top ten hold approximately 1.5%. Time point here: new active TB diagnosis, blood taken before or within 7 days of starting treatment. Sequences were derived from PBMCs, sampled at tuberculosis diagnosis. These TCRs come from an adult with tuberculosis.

DNA of the CDR3: TGTGCCAGCAGCCGCCGCGGGGTTTTTGCAGATACGCAGTATTTT. Translating gives CASSRRGVFADTQYF. The chain uses TRBV14 and TRBJ2-3, with D possibly being TRBD2 (6 bases). This CDR3 has 15 residues. Germline CDR1 is SGHDN and CDR2 is FVKESK. V was pared by 4 bases and J by 4 bases, with 15 bases between.

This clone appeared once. The CDR3 DNA follows: TGTGCCAGCAGTACAGGGGGTCAGAGTCTCTACGAGCAGTACTTC. It encodes CASSTGGQSLYEQYF. This chain uses TRBV28 with TRBJ2-7; TRBD1 aligns across 8 bases. V shed 5 bases, J shed 3 bases, and the junction held 9 bases outside the gene matches. The CDR3 runs 15 residues. Germline lookup yields CDR1 MDHEN and CDR2 SYDVKM. The full variable domain, its missing parts supplied by reference TRBV28 and TRBJ2-7, is DVKVTQSSRYLVKRTGEKVFLECVQDMDHENMFWYRQDPGLGLRLIYFSYDVKMKEKGDIPEGYSVSREKKERFSLILESASTNQTSMYLCASSTGGQSLYEQYFGPGTRLTVT.

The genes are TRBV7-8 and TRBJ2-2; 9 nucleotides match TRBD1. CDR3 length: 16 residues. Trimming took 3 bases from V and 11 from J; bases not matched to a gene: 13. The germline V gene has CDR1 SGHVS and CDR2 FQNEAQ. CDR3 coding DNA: TGTGCCAGCAGCTTTAGCGTGGGACAGGGTTATTTCGAGCTGTTTTTT. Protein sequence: CASSFSVGQGYFELFF.

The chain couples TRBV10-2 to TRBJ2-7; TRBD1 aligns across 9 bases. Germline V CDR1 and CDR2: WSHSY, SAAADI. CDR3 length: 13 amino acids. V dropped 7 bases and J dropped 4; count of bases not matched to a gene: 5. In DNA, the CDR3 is TGCGCCAGCATTGGGACAGGGATTTACGAGCAGTACTTC. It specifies CASIGTGIYEQYF.

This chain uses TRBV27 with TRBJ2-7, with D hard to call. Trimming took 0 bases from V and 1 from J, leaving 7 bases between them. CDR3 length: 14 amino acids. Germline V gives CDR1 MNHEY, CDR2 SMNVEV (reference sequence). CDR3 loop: CASSLSPVSYEQYF. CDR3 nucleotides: TGTGCCAGCAGTTTATCCCCAGTGTCCTACGAGCAGTACTTC.

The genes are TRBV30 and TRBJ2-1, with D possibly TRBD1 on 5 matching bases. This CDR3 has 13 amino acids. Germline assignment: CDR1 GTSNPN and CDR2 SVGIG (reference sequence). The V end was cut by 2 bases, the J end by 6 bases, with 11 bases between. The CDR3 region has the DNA TGTGCCTGGAGTTCTTTAAGGGGCAATGAGCAGTTCTTC. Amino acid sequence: CAWSSLRGNEQFF.

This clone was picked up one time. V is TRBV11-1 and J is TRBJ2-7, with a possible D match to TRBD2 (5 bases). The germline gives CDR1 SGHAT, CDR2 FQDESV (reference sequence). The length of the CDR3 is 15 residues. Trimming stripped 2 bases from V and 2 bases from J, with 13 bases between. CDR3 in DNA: TGTGCCAGCAGCTTATCCTACGGAGGAACCTACGAGCAGTACTTC. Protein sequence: CASSLSYGGTYEQYF.

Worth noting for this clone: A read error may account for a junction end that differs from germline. The CDR3, as DNA: TGTGCCAGCAGTTTATATGGAGAGCTCTCCCACGAGCAGTACTTC. Amino acids: CASSLYGELSHEQYF. This rearrangement joins TRBV28 to TRBJ2-7, with unresolved D. Per germline, CDR1 MDHEN and CDR2 SYDVKM. The CDR3 runs to 15 residues. Full variable domain (rest looked up from reference TRBV28 and TRBJ2-7): DVKVTQSSRYLVKRTGEKVFLECVQDMDHENMFWYRQDPGLGLRLIYFSYDVKMKEKGDIPEGYSVSREKKERFSLILESASTNQTSMYLCASSLYGELSHEQYFGPGTRLTVT.

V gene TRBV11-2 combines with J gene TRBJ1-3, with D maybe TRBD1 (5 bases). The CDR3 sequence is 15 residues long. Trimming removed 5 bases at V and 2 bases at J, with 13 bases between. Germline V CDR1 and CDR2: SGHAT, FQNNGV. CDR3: CASSQIQGTGNTIYF. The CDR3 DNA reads TGTGCCAGCAGCCAGATCCAGGGAACTGGAAACACCATATATTTT.

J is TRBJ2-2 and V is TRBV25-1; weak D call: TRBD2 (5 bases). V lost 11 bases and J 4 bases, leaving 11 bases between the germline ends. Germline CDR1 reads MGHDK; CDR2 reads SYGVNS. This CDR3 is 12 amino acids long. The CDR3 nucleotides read TGTGCCTACGACGGAGGCACCGGGGAGCTGTTTTTT. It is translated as CAYDGGTGELFF.

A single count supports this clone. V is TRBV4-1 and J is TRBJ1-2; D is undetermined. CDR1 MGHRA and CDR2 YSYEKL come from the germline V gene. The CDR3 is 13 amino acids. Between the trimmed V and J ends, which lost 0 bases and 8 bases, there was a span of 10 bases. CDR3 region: CASSQEVLRGYTF. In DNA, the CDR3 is TGCGCCAGCAGCCAAGAGGTTTTGAGGGGCTACACCTTC.

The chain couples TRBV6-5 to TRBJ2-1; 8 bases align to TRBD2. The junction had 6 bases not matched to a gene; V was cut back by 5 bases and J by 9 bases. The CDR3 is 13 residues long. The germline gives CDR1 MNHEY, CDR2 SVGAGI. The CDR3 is CASSRSGIGEQFF. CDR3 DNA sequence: TGTGCCAGCAGTCGTAGCGGGATCGGTGAGCAGTTCTTC.

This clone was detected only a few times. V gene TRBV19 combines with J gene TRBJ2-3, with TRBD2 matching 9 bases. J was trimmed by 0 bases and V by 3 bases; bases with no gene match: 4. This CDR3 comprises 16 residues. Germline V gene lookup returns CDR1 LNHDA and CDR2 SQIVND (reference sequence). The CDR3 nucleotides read TGTGCCAGTAGTATGTCTAGCGGGGTTAGCACAGATACGCAGTATTTT. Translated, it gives CASSMSSGVSTDTQYF.

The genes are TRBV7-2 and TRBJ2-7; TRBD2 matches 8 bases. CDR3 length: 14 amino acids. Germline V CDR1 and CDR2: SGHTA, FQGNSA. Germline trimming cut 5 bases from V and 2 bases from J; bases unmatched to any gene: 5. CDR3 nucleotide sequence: TGTGCCAGCAGCAGGACTAGCCCTCCCTACGAGCAGTACTTC. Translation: CASSRTSPPYEQYF.

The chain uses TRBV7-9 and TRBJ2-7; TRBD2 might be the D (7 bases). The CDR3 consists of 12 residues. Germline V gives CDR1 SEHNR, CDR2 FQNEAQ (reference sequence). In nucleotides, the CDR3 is TGTGCTGGGGGGGACAATTCCTACGAGCAGTACTTC. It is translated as CAGGDNSYEQYF.

CDR3 region: CASSETRTGGWGELFF. Written as DNA, the CDR3 is TGTGCCAGCAGTGAAACCAGGACAGGGGGCTGGGGGGAGCTGTTTTTT. The chain combines TRBV6-1 with TRBJ2-2, with 11 bases identical to TRBD1. J was trimmed by 8 bases and V by 2 bases; bases with no gene match: 7. There are 16 residues in the CDR3. Germline values: CDR1 MNHNS, CDR2 SASEGT.

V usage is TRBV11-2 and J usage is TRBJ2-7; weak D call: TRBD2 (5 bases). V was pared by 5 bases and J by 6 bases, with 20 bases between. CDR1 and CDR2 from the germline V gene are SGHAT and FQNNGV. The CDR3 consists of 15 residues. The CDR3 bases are TGTGCCAGCAGCCCAAGAAGTCGGGGAATGGCCGAGCAGTACTTC. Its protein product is CASSPRSRGMAEQYF. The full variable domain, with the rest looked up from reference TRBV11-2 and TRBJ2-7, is EAGVAQSPRYKIIEKRQSVAFWCNPISGHATLYWYQQILGQGPKLLIQFQNNGVVDDSQLPKDRFSAERLKGVDSTLKIQPAKLEDSAVYLCASSPRSRGMAEQYFGPGTRLTVT.

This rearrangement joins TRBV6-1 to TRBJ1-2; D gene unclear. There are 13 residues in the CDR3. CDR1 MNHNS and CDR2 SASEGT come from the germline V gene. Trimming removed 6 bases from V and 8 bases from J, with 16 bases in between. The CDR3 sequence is CASSPKEGVGYTF. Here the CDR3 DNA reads TGTGCCAGCAGCCCAAAGGAGGGCGTCGGCTACACCTTC.

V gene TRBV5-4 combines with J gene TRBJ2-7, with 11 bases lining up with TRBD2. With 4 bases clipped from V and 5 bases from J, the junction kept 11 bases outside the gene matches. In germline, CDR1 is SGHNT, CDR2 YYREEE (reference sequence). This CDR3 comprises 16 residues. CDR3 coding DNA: TGTGCCAGCAGCCTGTCATCTAGCGGGGGGTTCAACGAGCAGTACTTC. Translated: CASSLSSSGGFNEQYF.

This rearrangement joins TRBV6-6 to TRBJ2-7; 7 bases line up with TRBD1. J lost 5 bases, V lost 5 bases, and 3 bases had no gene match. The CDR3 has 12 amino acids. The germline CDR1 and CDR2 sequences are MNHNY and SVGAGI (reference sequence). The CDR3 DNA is TGTGCCAGCAGTCGTGGGACAGACGAGCAGTACTTC. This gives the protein CASSRGTDEQYF.

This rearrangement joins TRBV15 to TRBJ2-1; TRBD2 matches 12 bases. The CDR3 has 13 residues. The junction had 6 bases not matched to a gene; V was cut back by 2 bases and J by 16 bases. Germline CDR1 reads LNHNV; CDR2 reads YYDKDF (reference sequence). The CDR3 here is CATSRSRTSGNFF. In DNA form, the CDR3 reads TGTGCCACCAGCAGATCGCGGACTAGCGGGAATTTCTTC.

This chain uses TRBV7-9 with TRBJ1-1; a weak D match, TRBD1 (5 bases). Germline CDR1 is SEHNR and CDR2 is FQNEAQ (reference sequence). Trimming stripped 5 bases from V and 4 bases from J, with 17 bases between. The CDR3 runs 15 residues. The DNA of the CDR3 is TGTGCCAGCAGCCCGCCTTCCGGGGGTCGCACTGAAGCTTTCTTT. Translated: CASSPPSGGRTEAFF.

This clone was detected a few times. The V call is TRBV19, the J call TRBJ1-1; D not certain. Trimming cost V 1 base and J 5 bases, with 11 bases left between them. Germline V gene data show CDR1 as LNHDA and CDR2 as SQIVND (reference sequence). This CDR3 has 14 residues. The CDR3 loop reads CASSIVIGRTEAFF. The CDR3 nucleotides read TGTGCCAGTAGTATAGTAATCGGGAGGACTGAAGCTTTCTTT.